The 9 T cell receptor beta chains presented below share a single source sample, sequenced in a study of control samples from healthy donors and cancer patients (dated by TCRdb to about 2020). Libraries were made using the immunoSEQ multiplex PCR assay. TCRdb took over this immuneACCESS table, retaining in-frame rearrangements with V and J assigned. Such tables are incomplete; in checked studies, under half of the missing clones stem from an unresolved V gene, and the remainder is unexplained. This sample is represented by about 100,000 clones; more than 75% of them were singletons. About 18% of the sample rests with the top ten. The source material was blood. The receptor source for this set is a woman aged 50 to 65 in good health.

The rearrangement uses TRBV30 and TRBJ2-4; TRBD2 matches at 9 bases. The ends lost 2 bases at V and 5 bases at J; junction bases unmatched: 4. This CDR3 comprises 14 residues. CDR1 is GTSNPN and CDR2 is SVGIG in the germline V gene (reference sequence). CDR3 DNA: TGTGCCTGGAGTTATGGACTAGCGCAAAACATTCAGTACTTC. Amino acids: CAWSYGLAQNIQYF.

This clone was found many times. V usage is TRBV6-1 and J usage is TRBJ1-2; the D is unclear. With 1 base removed from V and 6 bases from J, the gap between germline ends came to 6 bases. This CDR3 is built from 12 residues. CDR1 and CDR2 (germline): MNHNS, SASEGT. The CDR3 coding sequence is TGTGCCAGCAGTGAAGAAGTAAATGGCTACACCTTC. Protein product: CASSEEVNGYTF.

This chain uses TRBV19 with TRBJ2-1, with D perhaps TRBD1 (6 bases). Germline V gene lookup returns CDR1 LNHDA and CDR2 SQIVND (reference sequence). Between the trimmed V and J ends, which lost 8 bases and 2 bases, there was a span of 13 bases. The CDR3 contains 14 residues. CDR3 sequence: CASGTRGPYNEQFF. In DNA form, the CDR3 reads TGTGCCAGTGGGACCAGGGGCCCCTACAATGAGCAGTTCTTC.

The chain links TRBV11-1 to TRBJ1-1; no definite D call. Germline V gene data show CDR1 as SGHAT and CDR2 as FQDESV (reference sequence). Trimming stripped 5 bases from V and 0 bases from J, with 7 bases between. The CDR3 is 13 residues long. This CDR3 reads CASSRGVNTEAFF. The CDR3 nucleotides are TGTGCCAGCAGCCGCGGGGTGAACACTGAAGCTTTCTTT.

This clone was picked up a small number of times. The chain employs TRBV30 and TRBJ2-2, with 10 bases that match TRBD2. With V trimmed by 4 bases and J by 6 bases, 5 bases remained unmatched. This CDR3 is built from 14 residues. Germline assignment: CDR1 GTSNPN and CDR2 SVGIG (reference sequence). CDR3 sequence reads: CAWITSGISGELFF. The CDR3 DNA reads TGTGCCTGGATCACTAGCGGGATATCCGGGGAGCTGTTTTTT.

The chain combines TRBV3-1 (or the pseudogene TRBV3-2) with TRBJ2-1; D ambiguous. Germline V gene data show CDR1 as LGHDT and CDR2 as YNNKEL (reference sequence). V dropped 4 bases and J dropped 4 bases, with 5 bases sitting between them. This CDR3 spans 12 amino acids. CDR3: CASSRNYNEQFF. CDR3 DNA: TGTGCCAGCAGCCGAAATTACAATGAGCAGTTCTTC.

V gene TRBV6-5 combines with J gene TRBJ1-2; no clear D. The germline V gene encodes CDR1 MNHEY and CDR2 SVGAGI. Trimming took 0 bases from V and 4 from J, leaving 15 bases between them. The CDR3 runs to 16 residues. CDR3 sequence reads: CASSYSRANDGYGYTF. CDR3 in DNA: TGTGCCAGCAGTTACTCGAGGGCTAACGATGGCTATGGCTACACCTTC.

J is TRBJ2-2 and V is TRBV19, with 9 bases lining up with TRBD1. This CDR3 spans 14 amino acids. Per germline, CDR1 LNHDA and CDR2 SQIVND (reference sequence). The trim removed 8 bases at V and 6 bases at J, leaving 7 bases unmatched. The CDR3 bases are TGTGCCAGTCTATCGACAGGGGGATCCGGGGAGCTGTTTTTT. Its translation is CASLSTGGSGELFF.

The chain employs TRBV3-1 (or the pseudogene TRBV3-2) and TRBJ2-4; no clear D. The CDR3 has 20 amino acids. The germline V gene has CDR1 LGHDT and CDR2 YNNKEL (reference sequence). The ends were cut back, 0 bases at V and 6 bases at J, with 27 bases in the middle. The CDR3 nucleotides are TGTGCCAGCAGCCAAGATTCCCCATTTTTGGGTATGGGTTCCTTAAACATTCAGTACTTC. Its protein product is CASSQDSPFLGMGSLNIQYF.